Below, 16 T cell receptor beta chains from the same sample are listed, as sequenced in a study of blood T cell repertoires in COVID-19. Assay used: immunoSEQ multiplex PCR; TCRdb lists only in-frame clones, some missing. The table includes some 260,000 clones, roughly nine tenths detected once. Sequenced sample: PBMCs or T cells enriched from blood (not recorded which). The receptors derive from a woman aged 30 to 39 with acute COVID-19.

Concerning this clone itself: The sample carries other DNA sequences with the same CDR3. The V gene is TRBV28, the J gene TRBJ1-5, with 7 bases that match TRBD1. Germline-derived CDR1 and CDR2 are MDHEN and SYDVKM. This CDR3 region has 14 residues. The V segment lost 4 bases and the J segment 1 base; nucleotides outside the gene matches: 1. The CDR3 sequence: CASSSGQSNQPQHF. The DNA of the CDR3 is TGTGCCAGCAGTTCGGGACAGAGCAATCAGCCCCAGCATTTT.

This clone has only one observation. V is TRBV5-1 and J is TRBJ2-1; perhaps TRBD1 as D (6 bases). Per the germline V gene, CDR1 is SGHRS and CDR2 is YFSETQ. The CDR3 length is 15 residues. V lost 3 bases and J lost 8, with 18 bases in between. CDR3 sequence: CASSSGVGLGDEQFF. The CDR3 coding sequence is TGCGCCAGCAGCTCAGGGGTTGGCCTTGGGGATGAGCAGTTCTTC.

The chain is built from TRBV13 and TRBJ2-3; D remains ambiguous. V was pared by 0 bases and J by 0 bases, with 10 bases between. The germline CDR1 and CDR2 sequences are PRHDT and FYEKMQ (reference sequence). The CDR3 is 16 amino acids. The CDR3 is CASSLGPVGSTDTQYF. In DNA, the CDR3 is TGTGCCAGCAGCTTAGGTCCGGTCGGTAGCACAGATACGCAGTATTTT.

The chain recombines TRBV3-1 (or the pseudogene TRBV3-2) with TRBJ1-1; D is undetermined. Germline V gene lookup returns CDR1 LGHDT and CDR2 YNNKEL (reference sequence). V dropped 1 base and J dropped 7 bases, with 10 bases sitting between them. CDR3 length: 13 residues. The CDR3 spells CASSQGVAVEAFF. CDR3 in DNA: TGTGCCAGCAGCCAAGGTGTGGCAGTTGAAGCTTTCTTT.

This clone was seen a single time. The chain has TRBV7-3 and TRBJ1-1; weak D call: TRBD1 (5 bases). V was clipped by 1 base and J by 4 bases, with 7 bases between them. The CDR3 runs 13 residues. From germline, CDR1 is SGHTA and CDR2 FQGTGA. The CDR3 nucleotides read TGTGCCAGCAGCTTAAGGGGCGTCACTGAAGCTTTCTTT. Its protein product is CASSLRGVTEAFF.

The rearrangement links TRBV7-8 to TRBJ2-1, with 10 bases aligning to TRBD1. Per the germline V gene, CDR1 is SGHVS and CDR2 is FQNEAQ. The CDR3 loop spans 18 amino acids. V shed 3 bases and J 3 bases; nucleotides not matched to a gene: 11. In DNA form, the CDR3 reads TGTGCCAGCAGCTTGTCCCGGGACAGGGGTTCGGGCTACAATGAGCAGTTCTTC. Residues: CASSLSRDRGSGYNEQFF.

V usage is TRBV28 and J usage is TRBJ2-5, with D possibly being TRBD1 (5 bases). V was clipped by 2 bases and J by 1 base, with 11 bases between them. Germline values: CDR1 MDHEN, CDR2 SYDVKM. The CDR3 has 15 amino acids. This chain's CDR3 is CASSLVSGLQETQYF. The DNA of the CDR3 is TGTGCCAGCAGTTTAGTTTCAGGGCTCCAAGAGACCCAGTACTTC.

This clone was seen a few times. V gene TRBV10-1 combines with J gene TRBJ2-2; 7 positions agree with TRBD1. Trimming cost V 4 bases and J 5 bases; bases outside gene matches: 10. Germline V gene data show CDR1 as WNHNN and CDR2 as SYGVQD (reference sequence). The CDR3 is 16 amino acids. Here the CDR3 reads CASSGSGTEGTGELFF. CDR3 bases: TGCGCCAGCAGTGGCTCCGGGACAGAGGGTACCGGGGAGCTGTTTTTT.

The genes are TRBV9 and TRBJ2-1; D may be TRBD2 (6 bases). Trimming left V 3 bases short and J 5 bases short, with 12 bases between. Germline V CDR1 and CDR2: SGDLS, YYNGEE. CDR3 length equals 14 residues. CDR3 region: CASSAGVRNNEQFF. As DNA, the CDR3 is TGTGCCAGCAGCGCGGGGGTACGGAACAATGAGCAGTTCTTC.

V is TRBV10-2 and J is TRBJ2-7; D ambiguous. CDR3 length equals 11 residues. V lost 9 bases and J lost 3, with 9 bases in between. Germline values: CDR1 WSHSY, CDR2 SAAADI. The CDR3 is CASRYDYEQYF. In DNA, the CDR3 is TGCGCCAGTCGCTATGACTACGAGCAGTACTTC.

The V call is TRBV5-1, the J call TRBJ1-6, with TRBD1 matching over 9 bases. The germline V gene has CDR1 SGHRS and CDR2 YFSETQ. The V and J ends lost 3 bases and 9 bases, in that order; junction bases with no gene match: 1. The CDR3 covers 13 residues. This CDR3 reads CASSWTGVSPLHF. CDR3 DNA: TGCGCCAGCAGCTGGACAGGGGTTTCACCCCTCCACTTT.

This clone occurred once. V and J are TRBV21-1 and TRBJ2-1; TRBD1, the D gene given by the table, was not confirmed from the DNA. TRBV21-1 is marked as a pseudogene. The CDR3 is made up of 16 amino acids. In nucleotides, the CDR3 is TGTGCCAGCAGCAAAGCGCTTAGGACAGGGGACAATGAGCAGTTCTTC. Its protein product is CASSKALRTGDNEQFF.

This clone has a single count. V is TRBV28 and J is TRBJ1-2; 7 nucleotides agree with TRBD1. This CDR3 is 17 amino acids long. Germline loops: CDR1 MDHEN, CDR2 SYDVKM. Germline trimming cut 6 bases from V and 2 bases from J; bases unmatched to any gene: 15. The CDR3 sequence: CASRRHPFPGQNYGYTF. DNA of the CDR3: TGTGCCAGCAGGCGCCATCCCTTTCCGGGACAGAACTATGGCTACACCTTC.

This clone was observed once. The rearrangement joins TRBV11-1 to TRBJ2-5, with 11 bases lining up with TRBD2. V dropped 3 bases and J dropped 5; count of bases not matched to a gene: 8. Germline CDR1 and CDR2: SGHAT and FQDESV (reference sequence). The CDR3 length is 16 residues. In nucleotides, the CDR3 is TGTGCCAGCAGCTTGACACTAGCGGGAGAGGGCGAGACCCAGTACTTC. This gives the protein CASSLTLAGEGETQYF.

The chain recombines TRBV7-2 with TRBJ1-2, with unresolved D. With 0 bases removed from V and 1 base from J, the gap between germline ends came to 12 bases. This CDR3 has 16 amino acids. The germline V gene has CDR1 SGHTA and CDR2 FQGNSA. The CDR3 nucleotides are TGTGCCAGCAGCTTAGCCTCGCAGGCTGATAACTATGGCTACACCTTC. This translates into CASSLASQADNYGYTF. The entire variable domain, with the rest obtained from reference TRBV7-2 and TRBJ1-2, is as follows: GAGVSQSPSNKVTEKGKDVELRCDPISGHTALYWYRQSLGQGLEFLIYFQGNSAPDKSGLPSDRFSAERTGGSVSTLTIQRTQQEDSAVYLCASSLASQADNYGYTFGSGTRLTVV.

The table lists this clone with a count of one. In nucleotides, the CDR3 is TGTGCCAGCAGCCCCGAGGGACAGGGGAAGGTGCAGTATTTT. Its translation is CASSPEGQGKVQYF. This rearrangement joins TRBV11-2 to TRBJ2-3, with 10 bases fitting TRBD1. There are 14 residues in the CDR3. Germline V gives CDR1 SGHAT, CDR2 FQNNGV. J lost 11 bases, V lost 5 bases, and 10 bases had no gene match.